This entry is about one T cell receptor beta chain. The antigen remains undetermined. This sample was taken from a study of naive and memory T cell subsets. Both TRBC1 and TRBC2 were covered by a beta constant-region primer of two equimolar oligonucleotides. One entry per CDR3 protein, called by TCRdb with MiXCR from the UMI-ligation and nested PCR reads. The sample includes 130,000 to 150,000 distinct CDR3 sequences, about 15% of them seen just once. General observations from the study: Over 90% of naive TCR sequences appeared only once, unlike memory subsets. Findings for naive and memory subsets could not be checked against ground truth.

Cells stained for CD3, CD4, CD8, CD45RA, CD27 and viability were sorted into four CD45RA/CD27 subsets. Germline lookup yields CDR1 SEHNR and CDR2 FQNEAQ (reference sequence). V was pared by 10 bases and J by 4 bases, with 14 bases between. This CDR3 comprises 13 residues. The sequence was obtained from a human donor in good health. The material sequenced was naive CD4+ T cells from blood. The chain carries TRBV7-9 and TRBJ2-1; D assignment may be TRBD1 or TRBD2 (6 bases each). CDR3 loop: CATREQGYNEQFF. The CDR3 DNA reads as TGTGCCACTCGGGAGCAGGGGTACAATGAGCAGTTCTTC.